The 22 T cell receptor beta chains presented below share a single source sample, sequenced in a study of T cells in Graves' hyperthyroidism and ophthalmopathy. Amplified TCR beta CDR3 regions came from RNA transcripts. First-round RT-PCR of the TCR CDR3 relied on the HTBI primer set. Each CDR3 protein is one row after TCRdb ran MiXCR on the multiplex PCR reads. The data show under 750,000 distinct CDR3 sequences, roughly a sixth seen once. Specimen: blood. The receptor source for this set is a woman in her forties or fifties with Graves' hyperthyroidism that later progressed to Graves' ophthalmopathy.

This clonotype was observed at least ten times. The DNA of the CDR3 is TGCGCCAGCAGCTTCCCGGGGGCCAGAGATACGCAGTATTTT. Protein product: CASSFPGARDTQYF. This sequence joins TRBV5-1 and TRBJ2-3, with D perhaps TRBD1 or TRBD2 (6 bases each). In germline, CDR1 is SGHRS, CDR2 YFSETQ. V lost 2 bases to trimming and J lost 5 bases, with 12 bases between them. This CDR3 contains 14 residues.

This clonotype appeared many times. The V and J genes are TRBV13 and TRBJ1-1; 8 positions match TRBD1. This CDR3 has 15 residues. Trimming at V came to 5 bases and at J to 6 bases, leaving 11 bases not matched to a gene. Germline V gives CDR1 PRHDT, CDR2 FYEKMQ (reference sequence). The CDR3 loop reads CASSRSGQGESEAFF. DNA of the CDR3: TGTGCCAGCAGCCGATCAGGACAGGGCGAATCTGAAGCTTTCTTT.

The rearrangement links TRBV6-6 to TRBJ2-1; the D gene is possibly TRBD1 (6 bases). The germline gives CDR1 MNHNY, CDR2 SVGAGI (reference sequence). This CDR3 region has 13 residues. V was cut by 2 bases and J by 9 bases, with 11 bases left in between. The CDR3, as DNA: TGTGCCAGCAGTTACCAGGGGAACGCTGAGCAGTTCTTC. This gives the protein CASSYQGNAEQFF.

Ten or more counts support this clonotype. The J gene is TRBJ1-2, the V gene TRBV12-3 or TRBV12-4, with D unresolved. Deletions cut 1 base from V and 4 bases from J, with 10 bases between. This CDR3 is built from 14 residues. The CDR3 DNA reads TGTGCCAGCAGTTTAGGGGGAAGGCGCTATGGCTACACCTTC. It translates to CASSLGGRRYGYTF.

The V call is TRBV27, the J call TRBJ1-1; 7 positions agree with TRBD1. The CDR3 has 13 amino acids. From germline, CDR1 is MNHEY and CDR2 SMNVEV (reference sequence). V lost 6 bases and J lost 8; bases outside the gene matches: 9. CDR3 protein: CASSFRGGEEAFF. The CDR3 DNA sequence: TGTGCCAGCAGCTTCAGGGGGGGCGAAGAAGCTTTCTTT.

This clonotype has more than one count but fewer than ten. The J gene is TRBJ1-1, the V gene TRBV5-6; D ambiguous. With 4 bases removed from V and 1 base from J, the gap between germline ends came to 11 bases. The germline V gene encodes CDR1 SGHDT and CDR2 YYEEEE. The CDR3 spans 14 residues. The CDR3 reads CASSKRVSNTEAFF. CDR3 in DNA: TGTGCCAGCAGCAAAAGGGTATCGAACACTGAAGCTTTCTTT.

V usage is TRBV7-9 and J usage is TRBJ2-1; D perhaps matches TRBD1 (6 bases). Trimming pared 3 bases from V and 4 bases from J, leaving 10 bases between. The CDR3 runs 14 residues. In germline, CDR1 is SEHNR, CDR2 FQNEAQ (reference sequence). The CDR3 DNA follows: TGTGCCAGCAGCTTCCGGACAGAGTACAATGAGCAGTTCTTC. Translation: CASSFRTEYNEQFF.

The table lists this clonotype with many counts. The rearrangement links TRBV20-1 to TRBJ1-1, with TRBD1 matching 8 bases. Trimming cost V 0 bases and J 0 bases; bases outside gene matches: 6. The CDR3 length is 16 residues. Germline V gene data show CDR1 as DFQATT and CDR2 as SNEGSKA (reference sequence). CDR3 coding DNA: TGCAGTGCTAGAGATCAGGGGGCCCCGATGAACACTGAAGCTTTCTTT. Protein sequence: CSARDQGAPMNTEAFF.

The V gene is TRBV6-9, the J gene TRBJ1-6, with D tentatively TRBD1 (6 bases). The germline V and J ends were trimmed by 4 bases and 5 bases, with 12 bases remaining between them. The CDR3 totals 15 residues. CDR1 and CDR2 (germline): MNHGY, SVAAGI. CDR3 in amino acids: CASSSGVPDNSPLHF. For the CDR3, the DNA is TGTGCCAGCAGTTCAGGGGTACCGGATAATTCACCCCTCCACTTT.

V usage is TRBV2 and J usage is TRBJ2-7, with D perhaps matching TRBD1 or TRBD2 (5 bases each). The CDR3 is made up of 14 amino acids. V shed 6 bases and J shed 2 bases, with 14 bases lying between them. Germline V gene data show CDR1 as SNHLY and CDR2 as FYNNEI. The CDR3 here is CASSPEGRAYEQYF. The CDR3 DNA follows: TGTGCCAGCAGCCCCGAGGGCAGGGCCTACGAGCAGTACTTC.

This clonotype showed up just a few times. This chain connects TRBV27 to TRBJ2-3; D is unresolved. The V gene's germline CDR1 is MNHEY and CDR2 SMNVEV (reference sequence). There are 13 residues in the CDR3. Deletions cut 10 bases from V and 1 base from J, with 12 bases between. The CDR3 DNA sequence: TGTGCCACCAGGTATAGAGGCACAGATACGCAGTATTTT. Its translation: CATRYRGTDTQYF.

This chain uses TRBV5-1 with TRBJ2-2; 7 bases line up with TRBD1. The V gene's germline CDR1 is SGHRS and CDR2 YFSETQ. With 3 bases clipped from V and 5 bases from J, the junction kept 4 bases outside the gene matches. The CDR3 spans 14 residues. CDR3 sequence: CASSSGTETGELFF. The CDR3 bases are TGCGCCAGCAGCTCCGGGACAGAGACCGGGGAGCTGTTTTTT.

Here the CDR3 reads CASSDAQRDTEAFF. DNA of the CDR3: TGTGCCAGCAGCGACGCTCAGAGGGACACTGAAGCTTTCTTT. The chain joins TRBV12-3 or TRBV12-4 to TRBJ1-1, with D unclear. The ends were cut back, 6 bases at V and 3 bases at J, with 14 bases in the middle. CDR3 size: 14 residues.

The V call is TRBV7-9, the J call TRBJ2-1; 8 bases fit TRBD2. Looked up from germline, CDR1 is SEHNR and CDR2 is FQNEAQ (reference sequence). CDR3 size: 17 residues. V shed 5 bases, J shed 3 bases, and the junction held 12 bases outside the gene matches. DNA of the CDR3: TGTGCCAGCAGCAAACCGGGCTTGCGGGGGGACTACAATGAGCAGTTCTTC. This translates into CASSKPGLRGDYNEQFF.

This clonotype was recorded a few times. The chain joins TRBV5-1 to TRBJ1-6, with D possibly matching TRBD1 (5 bases). The CDR3 covers 15 residues. The germline CDR1 and CDR2 sequences are SGHRS and YFSETQ. V was pared by 4 bases and J by 9 bases, with 17 bases between. CDR3 loop: CASSADPGLLSPLHF. In DNA form, the CDR3 reads TGCGCCAGCAGCGCGGACCCGGGACTACTTTCACCCCTCCACTTT. The whole variable domain, filled in from reference TRBV5-1 and TRBJ1-6, reads KAGVTQTPRYLIKTRGQQVTLSCSPISGHRSVSWYQQTPGQGLQFLFEYFSETQRNKGNFPGRFSGRQFSNSRSEMNVSTLELGDSALYLCASSADPGLLSPLHFGNGTRLTVT.

This clonotype turned up a few times. CDR3 in amino acids: CASSPQGNGELFF. The CDR3 region has the DNA TGTGCCAGCAGCCCGCAGGGAAACGGGGAGCTGTTTTTT. The chain carries TRBV11-2 and TRBJ2-2, with D maybe TRBD1 (5 bases). CDR3 length: 13 amino acids. Germline-derived CDR1 and CDR2 are SGHAT and FQNNGV. V gave up 5 bases and J gave up 7 bases, with 11 bases separating them.

This clonotype was seen many times. The rearrangement joins TRBV7-9 to TRBJ1-1; weak D call: TRBD1 (5 bases). The germline V and J ends were trimmed by 6 bases and 8 bases, with 10 bases remaining between them. CDR3 length: 11 residues. Germline CDR1 is SEHNR and CDR2 is FQNEAQ (reference sequence). CDR3 amino acids: CASRHGTEAFF. In nucleotides, the CDR3 is TGTGCCAGCAGACACGGGACGGAAGCTTTCTTT.

This clonotype has ten or more counts. The J gene is TRBJ2-1, the V gene TRBV27; 12 nucleotides match TRBD2. Germline V gene sequence: CDR1 MNHEY, CDR2 SMNVEV (reference sequence). The CDR3 covers 19 residues. V was clipped by 5 bases and J by 2 bases; unmatched bases: 13. The DNA for the CDR3 is TGTGCCAGCAGTCGCCTGACTAGCGGGGGCCCAAATACCTACAATGAGCAGTTCTTC. This translates into CASSRLTSGGPNTYNEQFF.

A few counts support this clonotype. The V gene is TRBV10-3, the J gene TRBJ2-7, with 7 bases fitting TRBD2. With 6 bases clipped from V and 0 bases from J, the junction kept 5 bases outside the gene matches. Germline-derived CDR1 and CDR2 are ENHRY and SYGVKD. The CDR3 is 14 amino acids. The CDR3 reads CAIRSGDRSYEQYF. DNA for the CDR3: TGTGCCATCAGAAGCGGGGACCGCTCCTACGAGCAGTACTTC.

This clonotype has at least ten counts. This chain links TRBV27 with TRBJ1-5, with 8 bases lining up with TRBD1. This CDR3 is built from 18 residues. V was clipped by 5 bases and J by 5 bases; unmatched bases: 17. Germline V gene sequence: CDR1 MNHEY, CDR2 SMNVEV (reference sequence). CDR3 residues: CASSPIFLTDREYQPQHF. CDR3 DNA sequence: TGTGCCAGCAGTCCAATCTTTCTCACGGACAGGGAATATCAGCCCCAGCATTTT.

There are a few counts of this clonotype. CDR3 in DNA: TGTGCCAGCATAAAGTCAGGCAGTTTCACCCTCGACTATAATTCACCCCTCCACTTT. It yields the protein CASIKSGSFTLDYNSPLHF. The rearrangement links TRBV6-1 to TRBJ1-6; D uncertain. This CDR3 has 19 amino acids. Germline loops: CDR1 MNHNS, CDR2 SASEGT. Trimming stripped 7 bases from V and 3 bases from J, with 25 bases between.

This clonotype was seen many times. The chain couples TRBV5-1 to TRBJ1-1, with D possibly matching TRBD1 (6 bases). The CDR3 consists of 14 residues. CDR1 and CDR2 (germline): SGHRS, YFSETQ. V was cut by 2 bases and J by 6 bases, with 14 bases left in between. CDR3 nucleotides: TGCGCCAGCAGCTTTAACAGGGACTGGCCTGAAGCTTTCTTT. The encoded protein is CASSFNRDWPEAFF.